This T cell receptor beta chain came from a study of OX40 agonist ivuxolimab in advanced cancers. Clones were read by immunoSEQ multiplex PCR, and TCRdb kept only the in-frame ones, dropping some. The sample has around 60,000 clones, 89% seen once. The CDR3 length is 20 residues. Germline CDR1 SGHTA, CDR2 FQGTGA. Trimming took 1 base from V and 12 from J, leaving 31 bases between them. The TCR was taken from an adult with an advanced solid tumor such as melanoma, head and neck, liver or kidney cancer. The specimen was CD4+ or CD8+ T cells sorted from blood, collected in a trial of the OX40 agonist ivuxolimab. V usage is TRBV7-3 and J usage is TRBJ2-6, with D unclear. CDR3 loop: CASSLKGPEPNAPDGCVLTF. DNA for the CDR3: TGTGCCAGCAGCTTAAAAGGCCCGGAACCGAACGCCCCAGATGGATGCGTCCTGACTTTC.